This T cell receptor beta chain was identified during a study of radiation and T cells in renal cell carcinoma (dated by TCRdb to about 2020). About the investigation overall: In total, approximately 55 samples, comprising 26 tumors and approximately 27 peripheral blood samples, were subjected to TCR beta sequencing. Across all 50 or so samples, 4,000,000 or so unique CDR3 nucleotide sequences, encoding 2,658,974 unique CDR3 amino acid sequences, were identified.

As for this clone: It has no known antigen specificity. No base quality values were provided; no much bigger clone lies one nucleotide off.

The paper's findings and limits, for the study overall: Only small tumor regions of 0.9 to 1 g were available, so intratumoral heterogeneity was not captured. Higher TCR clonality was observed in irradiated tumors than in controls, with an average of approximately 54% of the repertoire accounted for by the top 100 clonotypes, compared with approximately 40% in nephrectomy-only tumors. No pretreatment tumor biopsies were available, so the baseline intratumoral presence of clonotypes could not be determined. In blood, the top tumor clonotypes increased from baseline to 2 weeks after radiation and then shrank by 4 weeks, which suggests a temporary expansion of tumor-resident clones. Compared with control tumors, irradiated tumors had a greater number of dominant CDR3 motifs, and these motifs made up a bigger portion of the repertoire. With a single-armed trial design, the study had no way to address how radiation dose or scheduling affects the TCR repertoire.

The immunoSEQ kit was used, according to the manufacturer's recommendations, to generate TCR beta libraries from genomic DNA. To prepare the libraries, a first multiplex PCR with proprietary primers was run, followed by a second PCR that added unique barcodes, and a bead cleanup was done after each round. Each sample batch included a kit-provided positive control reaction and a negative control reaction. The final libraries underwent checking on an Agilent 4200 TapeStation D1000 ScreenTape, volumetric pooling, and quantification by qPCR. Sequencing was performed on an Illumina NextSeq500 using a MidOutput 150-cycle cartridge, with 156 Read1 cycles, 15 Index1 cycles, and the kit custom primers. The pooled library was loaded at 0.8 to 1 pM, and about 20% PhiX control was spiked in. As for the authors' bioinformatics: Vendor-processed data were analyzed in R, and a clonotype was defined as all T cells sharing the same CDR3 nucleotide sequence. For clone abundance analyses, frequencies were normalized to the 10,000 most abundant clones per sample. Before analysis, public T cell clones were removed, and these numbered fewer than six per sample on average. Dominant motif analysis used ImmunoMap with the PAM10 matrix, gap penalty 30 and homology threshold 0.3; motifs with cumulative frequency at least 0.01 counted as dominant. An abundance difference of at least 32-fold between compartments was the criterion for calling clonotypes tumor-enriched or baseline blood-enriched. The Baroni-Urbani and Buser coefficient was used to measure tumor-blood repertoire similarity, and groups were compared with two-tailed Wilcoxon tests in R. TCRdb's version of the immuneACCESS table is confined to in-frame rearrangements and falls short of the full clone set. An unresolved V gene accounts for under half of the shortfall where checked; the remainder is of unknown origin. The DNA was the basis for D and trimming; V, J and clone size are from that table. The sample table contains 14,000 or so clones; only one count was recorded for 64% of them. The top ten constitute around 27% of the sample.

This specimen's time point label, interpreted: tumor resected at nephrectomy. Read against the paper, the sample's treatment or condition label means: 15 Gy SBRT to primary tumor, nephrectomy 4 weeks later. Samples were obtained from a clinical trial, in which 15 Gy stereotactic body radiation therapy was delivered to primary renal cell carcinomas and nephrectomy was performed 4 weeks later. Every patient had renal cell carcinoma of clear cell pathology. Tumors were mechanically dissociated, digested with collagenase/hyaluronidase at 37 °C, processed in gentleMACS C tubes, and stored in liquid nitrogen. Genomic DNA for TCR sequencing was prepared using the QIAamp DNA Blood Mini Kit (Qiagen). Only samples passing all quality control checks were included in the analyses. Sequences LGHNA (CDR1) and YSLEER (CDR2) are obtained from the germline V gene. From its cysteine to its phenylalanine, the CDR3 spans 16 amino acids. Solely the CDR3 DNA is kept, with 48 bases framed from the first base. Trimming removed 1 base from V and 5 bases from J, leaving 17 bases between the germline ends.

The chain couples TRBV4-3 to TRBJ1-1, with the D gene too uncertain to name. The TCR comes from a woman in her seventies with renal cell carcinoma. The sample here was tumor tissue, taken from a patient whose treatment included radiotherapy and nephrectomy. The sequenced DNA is TGCGCCAGCAGCCAAGCTAAGTCCTTTGAACAGACTGAAGCTTTCTTT. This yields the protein CASSQAKSFEQTEAFF.